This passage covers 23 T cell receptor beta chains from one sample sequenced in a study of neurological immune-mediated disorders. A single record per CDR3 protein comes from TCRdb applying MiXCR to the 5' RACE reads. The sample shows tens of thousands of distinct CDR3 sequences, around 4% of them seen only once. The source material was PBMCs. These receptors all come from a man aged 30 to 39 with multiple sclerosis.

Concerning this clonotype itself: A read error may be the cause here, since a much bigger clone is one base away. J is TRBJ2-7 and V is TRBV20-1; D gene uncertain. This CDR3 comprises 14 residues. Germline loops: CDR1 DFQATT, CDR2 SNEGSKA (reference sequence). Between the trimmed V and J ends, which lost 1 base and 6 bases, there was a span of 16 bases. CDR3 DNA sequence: TGCAGTGCTAGAGTCCTGGAAAGGGTAGGCGAGCAGTACTTC. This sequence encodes CSARVLERVGEQYF.

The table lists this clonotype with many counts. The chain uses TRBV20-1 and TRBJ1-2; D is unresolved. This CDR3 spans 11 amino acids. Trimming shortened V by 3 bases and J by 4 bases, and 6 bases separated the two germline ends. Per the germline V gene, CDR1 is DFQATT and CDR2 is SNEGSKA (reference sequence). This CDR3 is CSASSGYGYTF. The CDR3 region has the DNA TGCAGTGCTAGTAGCGGCTATGGCTACACCTTC.

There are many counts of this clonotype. CDR3 bases: TGTGCCACCAGCAGTTCCTGGCCCCCAGATACGCAGTATTTT. Translating it yields CATSSSWPPDTQYF. The chain is built from TRBV15 and TRBJ2-3; D is undetermined. There are 14 residues in the CDR3. Germline-derived CDR1 and CDR2 are LNHNV and YYDKDF (reference sequence). V lost 3 bases to trimming and J lost 4 bases, with 11 bases between them.

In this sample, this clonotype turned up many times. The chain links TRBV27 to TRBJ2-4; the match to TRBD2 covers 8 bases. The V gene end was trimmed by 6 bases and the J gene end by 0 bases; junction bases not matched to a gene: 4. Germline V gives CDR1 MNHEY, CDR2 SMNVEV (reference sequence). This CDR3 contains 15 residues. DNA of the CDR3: TGTGCCAGCAGGGAACTAGCGGCAGCCAAAAACATTCAGTACTTC. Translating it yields CASRELAAAKNIQYF.

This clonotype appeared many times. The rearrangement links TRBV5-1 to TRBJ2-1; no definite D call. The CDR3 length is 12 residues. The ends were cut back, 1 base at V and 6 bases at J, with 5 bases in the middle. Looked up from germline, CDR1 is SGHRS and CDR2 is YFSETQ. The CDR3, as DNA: TGCGCCAGCAGCTTGAACGTCAATGAGCAGTTCTTC. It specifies CASSLNVNEQFF. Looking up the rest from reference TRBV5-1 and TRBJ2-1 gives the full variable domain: KAGVTQTPRYLIKTRGQQVTLSCSPISGHRSVSWYQQTPGQGLQFLFEYFSETQRNKGNFPGRFSGRQFSNSRSEMNVSTLELGDSALYLCASSLNVNEQFFGPGTRLTVL.

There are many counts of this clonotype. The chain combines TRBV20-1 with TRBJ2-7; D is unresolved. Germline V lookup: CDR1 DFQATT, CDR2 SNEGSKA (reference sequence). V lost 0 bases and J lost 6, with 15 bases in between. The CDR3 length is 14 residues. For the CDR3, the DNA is TGCAGTGCTAGAGATTTAAGCTCTCCCGGCGAGCAGTACTTC. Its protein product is CSARDLSSPGEQYF.

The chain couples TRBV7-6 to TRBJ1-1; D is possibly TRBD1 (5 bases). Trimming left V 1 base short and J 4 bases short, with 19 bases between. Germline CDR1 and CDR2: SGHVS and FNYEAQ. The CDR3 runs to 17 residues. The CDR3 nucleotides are TGTGCCAGCAGCTTAGGTCTTCCGGGAGCCGGGGGCACTGAAGCTTTCTTT. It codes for CASSLGLPGAGGTEAFF.

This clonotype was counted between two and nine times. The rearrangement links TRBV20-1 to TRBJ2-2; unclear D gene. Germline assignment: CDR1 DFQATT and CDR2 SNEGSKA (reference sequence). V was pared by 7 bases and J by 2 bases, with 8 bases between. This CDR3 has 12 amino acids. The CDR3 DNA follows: TGCAGTGGGCCAGAAAACACCGGGGAGCTGTTTTTT. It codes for CSGPENTGELFF.

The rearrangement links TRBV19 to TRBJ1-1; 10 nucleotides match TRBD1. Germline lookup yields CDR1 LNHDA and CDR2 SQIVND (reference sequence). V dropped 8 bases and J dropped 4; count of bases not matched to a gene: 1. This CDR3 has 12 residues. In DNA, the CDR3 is TGTGCCAGTGGACAGGGGGGCACTGAAGCTTTCTTT. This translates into CASGQGGTEAFF. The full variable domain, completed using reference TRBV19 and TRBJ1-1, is DGGITQSPKYLFRKEGQNVTLSCEQNLNHDAMYWYRQDPGQGLRLIYYSQIVNDFQKGDIAEGYSVSREKKESFPLTVTSAQKNPTAFYLCASGQGGTEAFFGQGTRLTVV.

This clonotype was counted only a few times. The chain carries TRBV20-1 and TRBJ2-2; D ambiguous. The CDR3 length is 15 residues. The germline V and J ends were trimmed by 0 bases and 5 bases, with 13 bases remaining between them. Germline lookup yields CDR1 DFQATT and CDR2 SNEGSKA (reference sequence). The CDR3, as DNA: TGCAGTGCTAGAGATTTGGCTTTAGGGACCGGGGAGCTGTTTTTT. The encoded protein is CSARDLALGTGELFF.

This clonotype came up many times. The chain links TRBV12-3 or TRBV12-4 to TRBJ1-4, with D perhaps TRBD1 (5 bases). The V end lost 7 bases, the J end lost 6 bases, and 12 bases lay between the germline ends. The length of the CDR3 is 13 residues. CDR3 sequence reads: CASKSRADEKLFF. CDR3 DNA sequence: TGTGCCAGCAAGAGCAGGGCGGATGAAAAACTGTTTTTT.

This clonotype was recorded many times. DNA for the CDR3: TGTGCCAGCAGCTCGGGCGGGGGTAGGTTCTTC. This translates into CASSSGGGRFF. V and J are TRBV7-6 and TRBJ2-1, with 7 bases matching TRBD2. The V gene end was trimmed by 4 bases and the J gene end by 15 bases; junction bases not matched to a gene: 6. This CDR3 contains 11 residues. The germline gives CDR1 SGHVS, CDR2 FNYEAQ.

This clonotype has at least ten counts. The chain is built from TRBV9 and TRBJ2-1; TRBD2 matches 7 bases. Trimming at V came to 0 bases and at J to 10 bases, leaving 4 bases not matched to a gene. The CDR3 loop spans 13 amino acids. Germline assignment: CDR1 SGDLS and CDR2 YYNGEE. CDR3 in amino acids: CASSVVGGGEQFF. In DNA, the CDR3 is TGTGCCAGCAGCGTAGTCGGCGGGGGAGAGCAGTTCTTC.

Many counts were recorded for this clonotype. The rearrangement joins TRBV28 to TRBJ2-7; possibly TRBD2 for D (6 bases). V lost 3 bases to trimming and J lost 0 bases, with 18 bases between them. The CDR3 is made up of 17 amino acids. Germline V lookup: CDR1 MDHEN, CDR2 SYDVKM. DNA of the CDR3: TGTGCCAGCAGTTTGAGTGTTCTAGCGTCCAGCTCCTACGAGCAGTACTTC. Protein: CASSLSVLASSSYEQYF.

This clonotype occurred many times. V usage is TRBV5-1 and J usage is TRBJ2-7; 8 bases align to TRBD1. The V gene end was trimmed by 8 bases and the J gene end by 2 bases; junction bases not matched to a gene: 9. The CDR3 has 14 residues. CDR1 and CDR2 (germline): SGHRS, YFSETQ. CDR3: CASTPGTGTYEQYF. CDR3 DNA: TGCGCCAGTACCCCCGGGACAGGAACCTACGAGCAGTACTTC. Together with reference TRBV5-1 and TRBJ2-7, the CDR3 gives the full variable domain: KAGVTQTPRYLIKTRGQQVTLSCSPISGHRSVSWYQQTPGQGLQFLFEYFSETQRNKGNFPGRFSGRQFSNSRSEMNVSTLELGDSALYLCASTPGTGTYEQYFGPGTRLTVT.

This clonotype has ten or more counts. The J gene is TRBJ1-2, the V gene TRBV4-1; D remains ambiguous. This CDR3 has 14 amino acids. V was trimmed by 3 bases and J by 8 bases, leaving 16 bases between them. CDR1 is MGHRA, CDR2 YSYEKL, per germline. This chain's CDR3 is CASSHRPRVGGYTF. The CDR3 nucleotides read TGCGCCAGCAGCCACCGACCGCGCGTTGGGGGCTACACCTTC.

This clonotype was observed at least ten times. CDR3 sequence reads: CASSQDGSSGNTIYF. The CDR3 nucleotides are TGTGCCAGCAGCCAAGATGGGTCCTCTGGAAACACCATATATTTT. This chain joins TRBV3-1 and TRBJ1-3; D gene uncertain. The CDR3 is made up of 15 amino acids. Trimming cost V 0 bases and J 0 bases, with 6 bases left between them. The germline CDR1 and CDR2 sequences are LGHDT and YNNKEL (reference sequence).

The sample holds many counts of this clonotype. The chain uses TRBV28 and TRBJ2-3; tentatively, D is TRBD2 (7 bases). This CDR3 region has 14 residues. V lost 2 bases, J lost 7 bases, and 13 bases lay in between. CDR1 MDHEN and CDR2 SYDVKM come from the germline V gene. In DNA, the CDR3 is TGTGCCAGCAGTTTAAAGGGGGGGTCCAATACGCAGTATTTT. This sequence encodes CASSLKGGSNTQYF.

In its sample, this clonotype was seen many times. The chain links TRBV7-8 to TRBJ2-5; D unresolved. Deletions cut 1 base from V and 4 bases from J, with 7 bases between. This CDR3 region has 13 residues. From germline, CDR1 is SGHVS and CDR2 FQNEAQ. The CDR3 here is CASSLDIRETQYF. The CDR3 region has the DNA TGTGCCAGCAGCTTAGATATCAGAGAGACCCAGTACTTC.

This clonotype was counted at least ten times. The DNA for the CDR3 is TGTGCCAGCAGCACCTACCCTAGCGGGAAAGAGACCCAGTACTTC. This codes for CASSTYPSGKETQYF. V and J are TRBV7-8 and TRBJ2-5; 9 nucleotides agree with TRBD2. The CDR3 has 15 residues. V was clipped by 5 bases and J by 3 bases; unmatched bases: 7. Germline CDR1 reads SGHVS; CDR2 reads FQNEAQ.

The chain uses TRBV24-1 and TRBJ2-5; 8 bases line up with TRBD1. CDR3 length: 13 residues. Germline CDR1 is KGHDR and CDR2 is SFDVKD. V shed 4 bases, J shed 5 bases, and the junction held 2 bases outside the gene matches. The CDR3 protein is CATSDNRGETQYF. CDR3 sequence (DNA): TGTGCCACCAGTGACAACAGGGGGGAGACCCAGTACTTC.

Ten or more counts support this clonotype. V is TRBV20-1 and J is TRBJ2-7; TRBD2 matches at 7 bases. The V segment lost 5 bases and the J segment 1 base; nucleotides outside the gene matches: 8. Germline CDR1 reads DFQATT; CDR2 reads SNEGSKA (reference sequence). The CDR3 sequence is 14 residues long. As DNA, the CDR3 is TGCAGTGCTGACGGGGCTAGCGGTTCCTACGAGCAGTACTTC. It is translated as CSADGASGSYEQYF.

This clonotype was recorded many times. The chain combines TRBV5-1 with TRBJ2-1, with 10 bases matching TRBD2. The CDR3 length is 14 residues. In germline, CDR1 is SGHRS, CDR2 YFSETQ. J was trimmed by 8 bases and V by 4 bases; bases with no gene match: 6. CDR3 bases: TGCGCCAGCAGCGAAGCTAGCGGGGGCGATGAGCAGTTCTTC. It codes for CASSEASGGDEQFF.